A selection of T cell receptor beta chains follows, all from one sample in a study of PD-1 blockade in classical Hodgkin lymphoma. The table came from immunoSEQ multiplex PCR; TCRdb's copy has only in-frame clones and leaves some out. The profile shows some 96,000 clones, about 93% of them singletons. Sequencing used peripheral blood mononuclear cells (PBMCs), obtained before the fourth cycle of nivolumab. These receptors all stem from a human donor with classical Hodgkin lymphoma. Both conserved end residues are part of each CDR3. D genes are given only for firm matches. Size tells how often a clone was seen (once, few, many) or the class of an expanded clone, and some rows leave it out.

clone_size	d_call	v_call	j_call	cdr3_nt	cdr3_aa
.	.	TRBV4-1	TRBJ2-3	TGCGCCAGCAGCCTATGGACAGTCCCCACAGATACGCAGTATTTT	CASSLWTVPTDTQYF
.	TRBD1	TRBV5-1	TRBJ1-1	TGCGCCAGCAGCCCGGGACAGGGGATGGCTTTCTTT	CASSPGQGMAFF
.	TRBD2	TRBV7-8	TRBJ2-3	TGTGCCAGCAGCTGGGGACTAGCTAAAAAAGATACGCAGTATTTT	CASSWGLAKKDTQYF
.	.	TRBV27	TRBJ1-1	TGTGCCAGCAGTTTATCCCCTACGGGGAGCACTGAAGCTTTCTTT	CASSLSPTGSTEAFF
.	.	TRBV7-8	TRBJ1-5	TGTGCCAGCAGCTTTACGGCACCTTATAGCAATCAGCCCCAGCATTTT	CASSFTAPYSNQPQHF
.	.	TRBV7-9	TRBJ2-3	TGTGCCAGCAGCTTAGGCGGAGGGGGAGTAGATACGCAGTATTTT	CASSLGGGGVDTQYF
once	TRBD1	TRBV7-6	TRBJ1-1	TGTGCCAGCAGCCGATTCACAGGGGACACTGAAGCTTTCTTT	CASSRFTGDTEAFF
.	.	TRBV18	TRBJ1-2	TGTGCCAGCTCACCAGGTCCAGGGCTTTATGGCTACACCTTC	CASSPGPGLYGYTF
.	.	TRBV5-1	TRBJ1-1	TGCGCCAGCAGCTTGGCGTACAGGATCGTCACTGAAGCTTTCTTT	CASSLAYRIVTEAFF
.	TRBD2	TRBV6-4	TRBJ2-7	TGTGCCAGCAGTGACTCTTCTAGCGGGACCTACGAGCAGTACTTC	CASSDSSSGTYEQYF
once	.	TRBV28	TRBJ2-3	TGTGCCAGCAGAAAGACAGTCACAGATACGCAGTATTTT	CASRKTVTDTQYF
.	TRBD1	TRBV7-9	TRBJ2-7	TGTGCCAGCAGCTCCCGGGACAGGTTCTACGAGCAGTACTTC	CASSSRDRFYEQYF
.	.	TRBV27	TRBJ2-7	TGTGCCAGCAGACTGTCCTTTAATTCCTACGAGCAGTACTTC	CASRLSFNSYEQYF
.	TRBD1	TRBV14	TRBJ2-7	TGTGCCAGCAGCCATGACAGGGACGAGCAGTACTTC	CASSHDRDEQYF
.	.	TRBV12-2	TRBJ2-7	TGTGCAAGTCGCTTAGAACAGCGGGAGGACGCGAACGAGCAGTACTTC	CASRLEQREDANEQYF
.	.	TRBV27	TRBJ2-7	TGTGCCAGCTACAGCCCCCTTACCTCCTACGAGCAGTACTTC	CASYSPLTSYEQYF
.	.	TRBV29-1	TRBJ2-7	TGCAGCGTTGGGTACTCGATTTCCTCCTACGAGCAGTACTTC	CSVGYSISSYEQYF
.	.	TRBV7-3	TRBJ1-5	TGTGCCAGCAGCTTAACGGGAAATCAGCCCCAGCATTTT	CASSLTGNQPQHF
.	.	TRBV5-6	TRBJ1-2	TGTGCCAGCAGCTTGACGGGGGCAGGCTATGGCTACACCTTC	CASSLTGAGYGYTF
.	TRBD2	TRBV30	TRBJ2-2	TGTGCCTGCCAAAGGGCGGGAGGGAACACCGGGGAGCTGTTTTTT	CACQRAGGNTGELFF
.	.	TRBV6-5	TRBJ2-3	TGTGCCAGCACCGCCGGGACAACGAGCACAGATACGCAGTATTTT	CASTAGTTSTDTQYF
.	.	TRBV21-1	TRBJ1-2	TGTGCCAGCAGCACTCAGGGGCCCGTCGCGACGAACTATGGCTACACCTTC	CASSTQGPVATNYGYTF
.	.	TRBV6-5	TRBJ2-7	TGTGCCAGCAGTAGACAGATAGCCTACGAGCAGTACTTC	CASSRQIAYEQYF
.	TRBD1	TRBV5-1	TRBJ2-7	TGCGCCAGCTCCGGGACAGGTACCTCCTACGAGCAGTACTTC	CASSGTGTSYEQYF
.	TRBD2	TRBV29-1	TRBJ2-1	TGCAGCGTGGCCGGACTAGCGGGAGCCTACAATGAGCAGTTCTTC	CSVAGLAGAYNEQFF
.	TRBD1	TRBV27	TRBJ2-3	TGTGCCAGCAGTCCGCGACAGGGGAGTATGTCAGATACGCAGTATTTT	CASSPRQGSMSDTQYF
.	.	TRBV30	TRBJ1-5	TGTGCCTGGAGTGTATGGGCCAGCAATCAGCCCCAGCATTTT	CAWSVWASNQPQHF
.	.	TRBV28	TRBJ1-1	TGTGCCAGCAGTTTCAGAACAGGGTCGAACACTGAAGCTTTCTTT	CASSFRTGSNTEAFF
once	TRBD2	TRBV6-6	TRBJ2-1	TGTGCCAGCAGTTACTCCCGGTCTAGCGGGAGCAATGAGCAGTTCTTC	CASSYSRSSGSNEQFF
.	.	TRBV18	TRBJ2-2	TGTGCCAGCTCACCACAAGCAGGGCACACCGGGGAGCTGTTTTTT	CASSPQAGHTGELFF
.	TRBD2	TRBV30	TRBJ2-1	TGTGCCTGGAGTCGACTAGCGGGCGACAATGAGCAGTTCTTC	CAWSRLAGDNEQFF
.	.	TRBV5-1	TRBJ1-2	TGCGCCAGCAGCTTGGCAGGGCGAGTCCCCGGGGGCTACACCTTC	CASSLAGRVPGGYTF
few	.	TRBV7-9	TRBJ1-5	TGTGCCAGCAGCGCCAAGGGATGGGATGATCAGCCCCAGCATTTT	CASSAKGWDDQPQHF
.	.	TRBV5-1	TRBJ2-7	TGCGCCAGCAGCTTGGCCGCCAGAACCTCTTCCGAGCAGTACTTC	CASSLAARTSSEQYF
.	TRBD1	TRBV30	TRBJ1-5	TGTGCCTGGAGTGACCCCCACGCAGGGGGCCGGAGCAATCAGCCCCAGCATTTT	CAWSDPHAGGRSNQPQHF
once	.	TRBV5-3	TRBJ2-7	TGTGCCAGAAGCGGCCCTCGGCAGGAGGTCGGCTACGAGCAGTACTTC	CARSGPRQEVGYEQYF
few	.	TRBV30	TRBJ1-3	TGTGCCTGGAGTGCCCGTTATCCCCAGGCCACCTCTGGAAACACCATATATTTT	CAWSARYPQATSGNTIYF
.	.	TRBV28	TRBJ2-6	TGTGCCAGCGGGGGACCACGGGTAGCGGTTACCTCTGGGGCCAACGTCCTGACTTTC	CASGGPRVAVTSGANVLTF
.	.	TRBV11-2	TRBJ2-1	TGTGCCAGCAGCTTAGGGGGGGCTTATGAGCAGTTCTTC	CASSLGGAYEQFF
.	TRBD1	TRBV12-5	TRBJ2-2	TGTGCTAGTGGTTCCACCGGGACAGGTACCGGGGAGCTGTTTTTT	CASGSTGTGTGELFF
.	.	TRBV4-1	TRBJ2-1	TGCGCCAGCAGCCAAGACGGCAGGGAGCAGTTCTTC	CASSQDGREQFF
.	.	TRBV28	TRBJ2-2	TGTGCCAGCACCGGGCCGGAGGATAACACCGGGGAGCTGTTTTTT	CASTGPEDNTGELFF